The 11 T cell receptor beta chains in this list originate from one sample, sequenced in a study of T cell repertoires in cytomegalovirus infection (dated by TCRdb to between 2018 and 2020). The sequencer listed for this sample is Illumina HiSeq 1500. Using fastp trimming at Q25 and MiXCR clonotype assembly, TCRdb reanalyzed the public sequencing data and kept in-frame beta chains. Rows with a matching CDR3 protein are joined into one entry that keeps the most common DNA and genes. The sample profile shows roughly 720,000 distinct CDR3 sequences; about a third of them were found once. The ten largest clonotypes hold about 2.8% of the sample. The sample comprised PBMCs. All receptors come from a human donor in good health (CMV status not recorded). Some clones in this sample may be carry-over from other donors' samples.

Regarding this clonotype: One end of the junction is discordant with germline, which a read error may explain. The chain uses TRBV7-3 and TRBJ1-5, with unresolved D. The CDR3 has 15 amino acids. Germline CDR1 SGHTA, CDR2 FQGTGA. CDR3 residues: CSSSVAGPRGQPQHF. The CDR3 DNA reads as TGTTCCAGCAGCGTCGCCGGGCCACGGGGTCAGCCCCAGCATTTT.

J is TRBJ2-1 and V is TRBV11-3, with D tentatively TRBD1 (5 bases). V was pared by 1 base and J by 6 bases, with 10 bases between. The CDR3 covers 14 residues. Germline V gene data show CDR1 as SGHNT and CDR2 as YENEEA. CDR3 loop: CASSLGGGANEQFF. CDR3 nucleotide sequence: TGTGCCAGCAGCTTAGGGGGTGGGGCCAATGAGCAGTTCTTC.

This clonotype was counted between two and nine times. The chain links TRBV27 to TRBJ1-5, with no clear D. V was clipped by 0 bases and J by 6 bases, with 6 bases between them. Per the germline V gene, CDR1 is MNHEY and CDR2 is SMNVEV (reference sequence). CDR3 size: 13 residues. CDR3 bases: TGTGCCAGCAGTTTATCGATCCGTCAGCCCCAGCATTTT. This sequence encodes CASSLSIRQPQHF.

The V call is TRBV28, the J call TRBJ2-3, with TRBD2 identical over 7 bases. Germline-derived CDR1 and CDR2 are MDHEN and SYDVKM. J gave up 2 bases and V 2 bases, and 4 bases lay outside the gene matches. This CDR3 is built from 15 residues. The CDR3 DNA sequence: TGTGCCAGCAGTTTAGCTAGCGGCCCCACAGATACGCAGTATTTT. This translates into CASSLASGPTDTQYF.

Comment on this clonotype: One base away lies a much larger clone, so this may be a sequencing read error. This chain links TRBV7-2 with TRBJ2-1; perhaps D is TRBD1 or TRBD2 (6 bases each). The germline CDR1 and CDR2 sequences are SGHTA and FQGNSA. CDR3 length equals 15 residues. The CDR3 coding sequence is TGTGCCAGCGGCTTAGTAGGGGGGCTAGCGTATGAGCAGTTCTTC. It codes for CASGLVGGLAYEQFF.

In its sample, this clonotype was seen a few times. The V and J genes are TRBV18 and TRBJ1-2; a possible D gene is TRBD1 (5 bases). This CDR3 is 15 amino acids long. Trimming left V 2 bases short and J 2 bases short, with 12 bases between. Per the germline V gene, CDR1 is KGHSH and CDR2 is LQKENI. Written as DNA, the CDR3 is TGTGCCAGCTCACCAAGGGACGGGACCAACTATGGCTACACCTTC. It encodes CASSPRDGTNYGYTF.

This clonotype turned up a few times. Here the CDR3 reads CASTHYYWISGANVLTF. The DNA of the CDR3 is TGTGCCAGTACCCATTACTACTGGATATCTGGGGCCAACGTCCTGACTTTC. The rearrangement joins TRBV19 to TRBJ2-6, with unresolved D. CDR1 LNHDA and CDR2 SQIVND come from the germline V gene (reference sequence). With 7 bases removed from V and 1 base from J, the gap between germline ends came to 17 bases. This CDR3 has 17 residues.

The rearrangement uses TRBV24-1 and TRBJ1-4; possibly TRBD1 for D (5 bases). CDR1 and CDR2 from the germline V gene are KGHDR and SFDVKD. V was pared by 7 bases and J by 4 bases, with 24 bases between. The CDR3 consists of 18 residues. The CDR3 sequence is CATSPGTVSYSDNEKLFF. The CDR3 DNA sequence: TGTGCCACCAGCCCAGGGACCGTATCTTACTCCGATAATGAAAAACTGTTTTTT.

This clonotype was detected ten times or more. The chain employs TRBV7-6 and TRBJ1-4, with D tentatively TRBD1 (5 bases). Germline V gene sequence: CDR1 SGHVS, CDR2 FNYEAQ. This CDR3 has 14 residues. Trimming removed 1 base at V and 6 bases at J, with 9 bases between. CDR3 in DNA: TGTGCCAGCAGCTTAGGCAGGGTAGATGAAAAACTGTTTTTT. Amino acid sequence: CASSLGRVDEKLFF.

V is TRBV5-6 and J is TRBJ1-6, with D perhaps TRBD1 (5 bases). The CDR3 is 13 amino acids. CDR1 is SGHDT and CDR2 is YYEEEE in the germline V gene. V dropped 7 bases and J dropped 10 bases, with 15 bases sitting between them. The CDR3 loop reads CASEAGGSSPLHF. The CDR3 DNA reads as TGTGCCAGCGAGGCTGGGGGGAGCTCACCCCTCCACTTT.

This clonotype was recorded a few times. The V call is TRBV6-5, the J call TRBJ2-7, with TRBD1 identical over 10 bases. The CDR3 has 15 residues. Per germline, CDR1 MNHEY and CDR2 SVGAGI. J was trimmed by 7 bases and V by 0 bases; bases with no gene match: 6. CDR3 amino acids: CASSYSRQGAGEQYF. The CDR3, as DNA: TGTGCCAGCAGTTACTCGAGACAGGGGGCGGGGGAGCAGTACTTC.